This T cell receptor (beta chain) was documented in a study of shared clonotypes between healthy human individuals. Measured with immunoSEQ multiplex PCR; TCRdb has only the in-frame clones, and not every one. The sample has about 2.3 million clones; 85% to 95% are singletons. Trimming removed 5 bases from V and 2 bases from J; junction bases left unmatched: 7. The CDR3 is 15 amino acids. Per the germline V gene, CDR1 is SGHAT and CDR2 is FQDESV (reference sequence). V gene TRBV11-1 combines with J gene TRBJ2-5, with 8 bases fitting TRBD1. The sequenced sample consisted of naive CD4+ T cells from PBMCs. Subset meaning: CD45RA+ positively selected. The TCR originated in a man between 18 and 29 years old in good health. Some clones in this sample may be carry-over from other donors' samples. The CDR3 region has the DNA TGTGCCAGCAGCCCAGGACAGGGCCAACAAGAGACCCAGTACTTC. Protein sequence: CASSPGQGQQETQYF. Variable domain in full (rest from reference TRBV11-1 and TRBJ2-5): EAEVAQSPRYKITEKSQAVAFWCDPISGHATLYWYRQILGQGPELLVQFQDESVVDDSQLPKDRFSAERLKGVDSTLKIQPAELGDSAMYLCASSPGQGQQETQYFGPGTRLLVL.